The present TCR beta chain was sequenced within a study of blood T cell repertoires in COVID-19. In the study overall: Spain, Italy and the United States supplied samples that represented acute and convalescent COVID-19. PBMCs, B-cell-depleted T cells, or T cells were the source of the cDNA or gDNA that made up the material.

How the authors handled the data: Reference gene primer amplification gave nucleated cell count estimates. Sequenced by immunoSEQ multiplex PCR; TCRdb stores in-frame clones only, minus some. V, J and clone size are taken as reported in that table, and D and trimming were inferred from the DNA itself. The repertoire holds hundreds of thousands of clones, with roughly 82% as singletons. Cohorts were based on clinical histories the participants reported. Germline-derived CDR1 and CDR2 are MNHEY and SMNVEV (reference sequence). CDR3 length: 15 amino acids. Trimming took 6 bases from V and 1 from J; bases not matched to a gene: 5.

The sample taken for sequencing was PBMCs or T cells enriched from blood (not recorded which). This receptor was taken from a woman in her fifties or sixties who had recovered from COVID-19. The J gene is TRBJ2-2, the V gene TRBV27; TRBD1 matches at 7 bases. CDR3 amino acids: CASRVTGLNTGELFF. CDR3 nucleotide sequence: TGTGCCAGCAGAGTGACAGGGTTGAACACCGGGGAGCTGTTTTTT.